This TCR beta chain was sequenced during a study of Ad26.COV2.S vaccination and SARS-CoV-2 variants. For the study at large: Ad26.COV2.S, an intramuscular injection, was given once or twice 56 days apart.

General observations from the study: Vaccine recipients showed a spike-specific TCR breadth that was higher than in placebo recipients.

Regarding this clone: What it binds is not known.

The sample's treatment: some 20 received Ad26.COV2.S at low or high dose, single or two shots; a few received placebo; per-sample allocation not given. It was on day 63 after the first vaccine or placebo injection that samples were taken. The donor's status was that of an adult aged 18-55 years in Boston. The table came from immunoSEQ multiplex PCR; TCRdb's copy has only in-frame clones and leaves some out. The sample has more than 300,000 clones, approximately 86% seen once. The sample was peripheral blood, taken in a trial of Ad26.COV2.S vaccine versus placebo. This receptor was identified in a person between 18 and 59 years old who received the Ad26.COV2.S COVID-19 vaccine or a placebo.

The chain's CDR3 is CASSYSGTGNNEKLFF. The CDR3 DNA follows: TGTGCCAGCAGTTACTCCGGGACAGGGAATAATGAAAAACTGTTTTTT. This chain connects TRBV6-6 to TRBJ1-4, with 9 bases lining up with TRBD1. V lost 0 bases, J lost 4 bases, and 3 bases stayed unmatched. The germline V gene has CDR1 MNHNY and CDR2 SVGAGI (reference sequence). CDR3 length: 16 amino acids.